These T cell receptor beta chains were read from a single sample in a study of cytomegalovirus exposure and HLA in healthy donors. Profiling relied on immunoSEQ multiplex PCR, and the TCRdb table lists in-frame clones only, not all of them. Of under 200,000 clones in the sample, around 72% were seen once. Material for sequencing was PBMCs. All receptors derive from a female donor in good health and CMV-seronegative. Both conserved end residues are part of each CDR3. A D gene is named only where the DNA matches it firmly. Expanded clones are given a class, and other clones once, few, many or no size at all.

clone size,D gene,V gene,J gene,CDR3 length,CDR3 DNA,CDR3 protein
NA,NA,TRBV20-1,TRBJ2-7,11,TGCAGTGCTAGGTCCGGGTACGAGCAGTACTTC,CSARSGYEQYF
NA,NA,TRBV5-1,TRBJ2-7,16,TGCGCCAGCACCCTTGGCGGCTCTCTGAGCTCCTACGAGCAGTACTTC,CASTLGGSLSSYEQYF
NA,NA,TRBV4-3,TRBJ2-3,16,TGCGCCAGCAGCCAAGCGGTCGCCACGAGGGCAGATACGCAGTATTTT,CASSQAVATRADTQYF
NA,NA,TRBV5-8,TRBJ1-2,15,TGTGCCAGCAGCTTGGCCCGGGGGTATGACTATGGCTACACCTTC,CASSLARGYDYGYTF
NA,NA,TRBV7-8,TRBJ2-5,13,TGTGCCAGCAGCTTAGACAGGGTCCAGACCCAGTACTTC,CASSLDRVQTQYF
NA,TRBD2,TRBV7-3,TRBJ2-2,20,TGTGCCAGCAACCTCCATGGCCCCGCTAGCGGGGGGCCGTTGGGCGGGGAGCTGTTTTTT,CASNLHGPASGGPLGGELFF
few,NA,TRBV9,TRBJ2-1,15,TGTGCCAGCAGCGTGGGGGACTTTTTCTACAATGAGCAGTTCTTC,CASSVGDFFYNEQFF
NA,TRBD1,TRBV13,TRBJ1-4,14,TGTGCCAGCAGTCGACAGGGGGCAGGTGAAAAACTGTTTTTT,CASSRQGAGEKLFF
once,TRBD1,TRBV30,TRBJ1-2,16,TGTGCCTGGTCCCGGGACAGGGGGCTGAGGGACTATGGCTACACCTTC,CAWSRDRGLRDYGYTF
NA,TRBD1,TRBV6-1,TRBJ1-2,17,TGTGCCAGCAGTGAATGGGGGGGACAGGCCCTATTCTGGCTCTACACCTTC,CASSEWGGQALFWLYTF
NA,NA,TRBV7-9,TRBJ2-7,11,TGTGCCAGCAACCGAATGGGCGAGCAGTACTTC,CASNRMGEQYF
NA,NA,TRBV2,TRBJ2-6,13,TGTGCCAGCAAGCCTTCTGGGGCCAACGTCCTGACTTTC,CASKPSGANVLTF
NA,NA,TRBV28,TRBJ2-4,14,TGTGCCAGCAGTACCCCTGGACAGTTAAAGATTCAGTACTTC,CASSTPGQLKIQYF
NA,TRBD2,TRBV4-2,TRBJ2-7,16,TGTGCCAGCAGCCAAGATTCACTAGCGGGGCCCTACGAGCAGTACTTC,CASSQDSLAGPYEQYF
once,TRBD1,TRBV5-1,TRBJ1-1,14,TGCGCCAGCAGCTCGTCAGGGGGCGGCACTGAAGCTTTCTTT,CASSSSGGGTEAFF
NA,TRBD2,TRBV5-6,TRBJ2-3,13,TGTGCCAGCAGCTTGAATGTGCTAGCGGAACCCAGTTTT,CASSLNVLAEPSF
once,NA,TRBV5-6,TRBJ1-2,13,TGTGCCGGCAGCTTTAATGTGGAGTATGGCTACACCTTC,CAGSFNVEYGYTF
NA,TRBD1,TRBV11-1,TRBJ1-1,14,TGTGCCAGCAGCGTTGACAGGGGAAAAGAAGAAGCTTTCTTT,CASSVDRGKEEAFF
NA,TRBD2,TRBV6-6,TRBJ2-2,14,TGTGCCAGCAGCGCGGGGGGAGGCACCGGGGAGCTGTTTTTT,CASSAGGGTGELFF
NA,TRBD1,TRBV6-5,TRBJ1-1,14,TGTGCCAGCAGGGACAGGGTTAAGGACACTGAAGCTTTCTTT,CASRDRVKDTEAFF
few,TRBD1,TRBV7-3,TRBJ2-2,13,TGTGCCAGCAGGGGGACAGGGGCCGGGGAGCTGTTTTTT,CASRGTGAGELFF
NA,NA,TRBV5-4,TRBJ2-3,15,TGTGCCAGCAGCGGCCGGGGTCGGGGCACAGATACGCAGTATTTT,CASSGRGRGTDTQYF
NA,TRBD1,TRBV5-6,TRBJ2-7,14,TGTGCCAGCAGCTTCTTGGACAGGTTCGAAGAGCAGTACTTC,CASSFLDRFEEQYF
NA,TRBD1,TRBV9,TRBJ2-5,14,TGTGCCAGCAGTGCAGGACAGGGACAAGAGACCCAGTACTTC,CASSAGQGQETQYF
NA,NA,TRBV27,TRBJ1-2,14,TGTGCCAGCAGTAGTGAGGCGGGCCACTATGGCTACACCTTC,CASSSEAGHYGYTF
NA,NA,TRBV19,TRBJ1-6,14,TGTGCCAGTAGTATAGATCGGGTCAATTCACCCCTCCACTTT,CASSIDRVNSPLHF
NA,TRBD1,TRBV10-1,TRBJ1-2,17,TGCGCCAGCAGTGAGAGAGCTAGGACAGGGGACGTCTATGGCTACACCTTC,CASSERARTGDVYGYTF
NA,NA,TRBV7-9,TRBJ1-4,15,TGTGCCAGCAGCCCGCGAGGGGGAAGGGAGGAAAAACTGTTTTTT,CASSPRGGREEKLFF
NA,NA,TRBV10-3,TRBJ2-7,14,TGTGCCATCAGTGGTGAGGGCAGCTCCTACGAGCAGTACTTC,CAISGEGSSYEQYF
NA,NA,TRBV30,TRBJ2-5,12,TGCGCCTGGTACCGGACACAAGAGACCCGGTACTTC,CAWYRTQETRYF
NA,NA,TRBV7-7,TRBJ2-2,14,TGTGCTAGCAGCCGGGACTCGAACACCGGGGAGCTGTTTTTT,CASSRDSNTGELFF
NA,TRBD2,TRBV6-4,TRBJ2-1,15,TGTGCCAGCAGTGTAGGCCTAGCGGGGGATAATGAGCAGTTCTTC,CASSVGLAGDNEQFF
NA,NA,TRBV4-3,TRBJ1-4,16,TGCGCCAGCAGCGCACAACAGGGTTCAACTAATGAAAAACTGTTTTTT,CASSAQQGSTNEKLFF
NA,NA,TRBV6-1,TRBJ2-1,13,TGTGCCAGCAGTTTTAACAGGTTTAATGAGCAGTTCTTC,CASSFNRFNEQFF